These 32 T cell receptor beta chains share one sample of origin, sequenced in a study of shared clonotypes between healthy human individuals. Generated by immunoSEQ multiplex PCR, the TCRdb table keeps only in-frame clones and is missing some. The data show a few million clones, 80% to 95% seen once. Source material: naive CD4+ T cells from PBMCs. The subset was: CD45RA+ positively selected. Receptor source: a man between 18 and 29 years old in good health. Some clones in this sample may be carry-over from other donors' samples.

The J gene is TRBJ2-6, the V gene TRBV28, with no clear D. Germline values: CDR1 MDHEN, CDR2 SYDVKM. This CDR3 has 16 residues. Deletions cut 3 bases from V and 4 bases from J, with 13 bases between. DNA of the CDR3: TGTGCCAGCAGTTTGTCTCTACAATCGGGGGCCAACGTCCTGACTTTC. Its translation is CASSLSLQSGANVLTF.

This clone was detected once. This sequence joins TRBV18 and TRBJ2-7; the D is unclear. The CDR3 totals 14 residues. The ends were cut back, 0 bases at V and 3 bases at J, with 9 bases in the middle. Germline V gene sequence: CDR1 KGHSH, CDR2 LQKENI. CDR3 loop: CASSPPMVLYEQYF. The CDR3 DNA follows: TGTGCCAGCTCACCACCGATGGTCCTCTACGAGCAGTACTTC.

The count of this clone is one. This sequence joins TRBV14 and TRBJ2-1, with TRBD2 matching over 10 bases. This CDR3 is 17 amino acids long. CDR1 and CDR2 (germline): SGHDN, FVKESK. V trimming: 0 bases; J trimming: 6 bases; junction bases outside the gene matches: 8. The CDR3, as DNA: TGTGCCAGCAGCCAAGATCTCCCGGGACTAGCGCCCAATGAGCAGTTCTTC. Its protein is CASSQDLPGLAPNEQFF.

The chain carries TRBV27 and TRBJ1-5; D is possibly TRBD1 (5 bases). This CDR3 comprises 16 residues. V lost 2 bases, J lost 6 bases, and 17 bases lay in between. Germline lookup yields CDR1 MNHEY and CDR2 SMNVEV (reference sequence). The CDR3 DNA is TGTGCCAGCAGTTTAGAATCAGCCCGCGGGGGTCAGCCCCAGCATTTT. It yields the protein CASSLESARGGQPQHF.

V and J are TRBV19 and TRBJ2-3; 8 nucleotides line up with TRBD2. From germline, CDR1 is LNHDA and CDR2 SQIVND (reference sequence). The CDR3 loop spans 13 amino acids. With 6 bases clipped from V and 5 bases from J, the junction kept 4 bases outside the gene matches. The CDR3 protein is CASRGGRLDTQYF. CDR3 nucleotides: TGTGCCAGTAGGGGCGGGAGGCTAGATACGCAGTATTTT.

Written as DNA, the CDR3 is TGTGCCAGCAGCCATTCTAGCGGAGACACAACGTGGGGGGAGCTGTTTTTT. Amino acid sequence: CASSHSSGDTTWGELFF. This chain connects TRBV27 to TRBJ2-2; 7 bases line up with TRBD2. The germline V gene has CDR1 MNHEY and CDR2 SMNVEV (reference sequence). The ends lost 6 bases at V and 8 bases at J; junction bases unmatched: 18. This CDR3 has 17 amino acids.

The chain combines TRBV6-1 with TRBJ2-5; no clear D. V lost 2 bases to trimming and J lost 5 bases, with 12 bases between them. Germline CDR1 is MNHNS and CDR2 is SASEGT. The CDR3 has 14 residues. This CDR3 is CASSESGVRETQYF. CDR3 in DNA: TGTGCCAGCAGTGAAAGTGGGGTTAGGGAGACCCAGTACTTC.

The chain has TRBV28 and TRBJ2-1, with 7 bases identical to TRBD2. CDR1 is MDHEN and CDR2 is SYDVKM in the germline V gene. The CDR3 runs 16 residues. Losses at the gene ends were 5 bases for V and 0 bases for J; bases not matched to a gene: 7. CDR3 residues: CASSTPGGSSYNEQFF. CDR3 nucleotide sequence: TGTGCCAGCAGTACCCCCGGGGGGAGCTCCTACAATGAGCAGTTCTTC.

The chain links TRBV18 to TRBJ2-5; 7 nucleotides line up with TRBD2. V was clipped by 4 bases and J by 2 bases; unmatched bases: 10. Germline CDR1 KGHSH, CDR2 LQKENI. This CDR3 is built from 16 residues. The CDR3 region is CASSLGLLAVQETQYF. The CDR3 bases are TGTGCCAGCTCACTTGGGCTTCTAGCGGTACAAGAGACCCAGTACTTC.

This chain connects TRBV6-5 to TRBJ2-1, with D possibly being TRBD1 (6 bases). Trimming stripped 6 bases from V and 2 bases from J, with 14 bases between. The germline V gene encodes CDR1 MNHEY and CDR2 SVGAGI. This CDR3 is built from 15 residues. CDR3 region: CASRRTRGTYNEQFF. CDR3 sequence (DNA): TGTGCCAGCAGACGAACTAGGGGGACCTACAATGAGCAGTTCTTC.

The chain joins TRBV28 to TRBJ1-1; D is uncertain. V was trimmed by 4 bases and J by 6 bases, leaving 18 bases between them. Germline lookup yields CDR1 MDHEN and CDR2 SYDVKM. The CDR3 sequence is 15 residues long. The CDR3 DNA reads as TGTGCCAGCAGTTCCGGAGCCGCGGAGGCCTCTGAAGCTTTCTTT. The encoded protein is CASSSGAAEASEAFF.

Concerning this clone itself: The same CDR3 also results from other DNA sequences found in this sample. The J gene is TRBJ1-2, the V gene TRBV28, with D possibly TRBD1 on 5 matching bases. Per the germline V gene, CDR1 is MDHEN and CDR2 is SYDVKM. Trimming shortened V by 2 bases and J by 4 bases, and 8 bases separated the two germline ends. The CDR3 loop spans 13 amino acids. CDR3 bases: TGTGCCAGCAGTTTACCAGGGCGCTATGGCTACACCTTC. It translates to CASSLPGRYGYTF.

This chain links TRBV19 with TRBJ1-1; D ambiguous. The CDR3 is made up of 13 amino acids. The V and J ends lost 7 bases and 8 bases respectively, with 17 bases between them. Germline-derived CDR1 and CDR2 are LNHDA and SQIVND (reference sequence). The CDR3 sequence is CASIHPGWFEAFF. CDR3 sequence (DNA): TGTGCCAGTATTCACCCCGGGTGGTTCGAAGCTTTCTTT.

The gene calls are TRBV7-7 and TRBJ2-5; 8 bases match TRBD1. The germline V gene has CDR1 SSHAT and CDR2 FNYEAQ (reference sequence). This CDR3 is built from 17 residues. Trimming at V came to 2 bases and at J to 5 bases, leaving 13 bases not matched to a gene. CDR3 amino acids: CASSLLLAGGAGETQYF. CDR3 DNA: TGTGCCAGCAGCTTACTTCTCGCAGGGGGCGCGGGGGAGACCCAGTACTTC.

This rearrangement joins TRBV19 to TRBJ2-7; 12 bases match TRBD1. Germline V gives CDR1 LNHDA, CDR2 SQIVND (reference sequence). V trimming: 5 bases; J trimming: 2 bases; junction bases outside the gene matches: 7. The CDR3 totals 16 residues. The CDR3 sequence is CASSPTGTGGTYEQYF. The CDR3 DNA sequence: TGTGCCAGTAGTCCTACCGGGACAGGGGGCACCTACGAGCAGTACTTC.

The CDR3 spells CASSLPGQGYGGELFF. CDR3 DNA sequence: TGTGCCAGCAGCTTGCCGGGACAGGGGTACGGCGGGGAGCTGTTTTTT. The chain employs TRBV5-4 and TRBJ2-2; TRBD1 agrees at 10 bases. The CDR3 runs 16 residues. Germline assignment: CDR1 SGHNT and CDR2 YYREEE (reference sequence). V shed 1 base, J shed 7 bases, and the junction held 7 bases outside the gene matches.

The chain carries TRBV19 and TRBJ2-1, with D perhaps TRBD2 (5 bases). Germline loops: CDR1 LNHDA, CDR2 SQIVND (reference sequence). The length of the CDR3 is 14 residues. With 5 bases removed from V and 7 bases from J, the gap between germline ends came to 15 bases. The DNA of the CDR3 is TGTGCCAGTAGTGAGTGGGAGCTAAAGAATGAGCAGTTCTTC. Amino acid sequence: CASSEWELKNEQFF.

This chain connects TRBV6-1 to TRBJ2-7; weak D call: TRBD2 (6 bases). The V end lost 7 bases, the J end lost 4 bases, and 20 bases lay between the germline ends. Looked up from germline, CDR1 is MNHNS and CDR2 is SASEGT. This CDR3 contains 15 residues. In DNA form, the CDR3 reads TGTGCCAGCATCGAGGCGGGGCGCGGGCCTTACGAGCAGTACTTC. It is translated as CASIEAGRGPYEQYF.

The chain couples TRBV28 to TRBJ1-1; 8 bases fit TRBD1. This CDR3 spans 15 amino acids. Germline assignment: CDR1 MDHEN and CDR2 SYDVKM. V shed 5 bases, J shed 9 bases, and the junction held 14 bases outside the gene matches. Written as DNA, the CDR3 is TGTGCCAGCAGTCTACTAGGTGGAAGGACAGGGAAAGCTTTCTTT. The encoded protein is CASSLLGGRTGKAFF.

The chain couples TRBV9 to TRBJ2-5, with no clear D. The length of the CDR3 is 13 residues. Germline CDR1 reads SGDLS; CDR2 reads YYNGEE. Trimming cost V 3 bases and J 5 bases, with 11 bases left between them. CDR3 sequence reads: CASSADNWETQYF. CDR3 DNA: TGTGCCAGCAGCGCCGACAATTGGGAGACCCAGTACTTC.

V and J are TRBV5-6 and TRBJ2-5; 7 nucleotides line up with TRBD1. The CDR3 length is 14 residues. Germline CDR1 is SGHDT and CDR2 is YYEEEE. V shed 5 bases, J shed 2 bases, and the junction held 6 bases outside the gene matches. As DNA, the CDR3 is TGTGCCAGCAGACGGGACAGCCGTCAAGAGACCCAGTACTTC. Amino acid sequence: CASRRDSRQETQYF.

The chain recombines TRBV7-3 with TRBJ1-1, with a possible D match to TRBD1 (5 bases). The CDR3 is made up of 12 amino acids. The germline CDR1 and CDR2 sequences are SGHTA and FQGTGA. V lost 8 bases and J lost 11, with 18 bases in between. Written as DNA, the CDR3 is TGTGCCAGCGGGAAATCCGCAGGGTCCGCTTTCTTT. It is translated as CASGKSAGSAFF. The full variable domain, with the rest looked up from reference TRBV7-3 and TRBJ1-1, is GAGVSQTPSNKVTEKGKYVELRCDPISGHTALYWYRQSLGQGPEFLIYFQGTGAADDSGLPNDRFFAVRPEGSVSTLKIQRTERGDSAVYLCASGKSAGSAFFGQGTRLTVV.

The rearrangement uses TRBV1 and TRBJ2-7; the tabulated D call, TRBD2, remains unverified against the DNA. TRBV1 is termed a pseudogene. The CDR3 runs to 13 residues. The CDR3 loop reads CTSSQDGGGEQYF. The CDR3 nucleotides are TGCACCAGCAGCCAAGATGGGGGAGGCGAGCAGTACTTC.

V is TRBV28 and J is TRBJ1-2, with 9 bases lining up with TRBD1. The CDR3 totals 14 residues. Germline-derived CDR1 and CDR2 are MDHEN and SYDVKM. After removal of 6 bases from V and 5 bases from J, the junction contained 7 bases not matched to a gene. Written as DNA, the CDR3 is TGTGCCAGCAGGGTAACAGGGGGCGCTTATGGCTACACCTTC. Its translation is CASRVTGGAYGYTF.

J is TRBJ2-5 and V is TRBV30; D is perhaps TRBD1 (7 bases). Trimming took off 3 bases at V and 2 bases at J, with 13 bases between the two ends. Germline V gives CDR1 GTSNPN, CDR2 SVGIG (reference sequence). CDR3 length: 14 residues. CDR3 sequence: CAWRQGGIQETQYF. The CDR3 DNA follows: TGTGCCTGGAGGCAGGGGGGCATTCAAGAGACCCAGTACTTC. Full variable domain (remainder filled in from reference TRBV30 and TRBJ2-5): SQTIHQWPATLVQPVGSPLSLECTVEGTSNPNLYWYRQAAGRGLQLLFYSVGIGQISSEVPQNLSASRPQDRQFILSSKKLLLSDSGFYLCAWRQGGIQETQYFGPGTRLLVL.

The chain uses TRBV4-2 and TRBJ1-1; D gene uncertain. V lost 1 base and J 1 base, leaving 7 bases between the germline ends. Per the germline V gene, CDR1 is LGHNA and CDR2 is YNFKEQ. This CDR3 has 14 amino acids. The CDR3 DNA sequence: TGTGCCAGCAGCCAAGCTGACAAGAACACTGAAGCTTTCTTT. This sequence encodes CASSQADKNTEAFF.

The gene calls are TRBV28 and TRBJ2-7; 8 bases match TRBD1. The germline V gene encodes CDR1 MDHEN and CDR2 SYDVKM. The length of the CDR3 is 14 residues. J was trimmed by 3 bases and V by 4 bases; bases with no gene match: 5. The CDR3: CASSWDRRIYEQYF. The CDR3 DNA reads TGTGCCAGCAGTTGGGACAGGAGGATCTACGAGCAGTACTTC.

The rearrangement links TRBV18 to TRBJ2-1; 10 bases match TRBD1. The CDR3 covers 15 residues. Germline loops: CDR1 KGHSH, CDR2 LQKENI. V shed 4 bases, J shed 7 bases, and the junction held 7 bases outside the gene matches. CDR3 nucleotides: TGTGCCAGCTCACTTCTGGGACAGGGGAGGAATGAGCAGTTCTTC. Translated: CASSLLGQGRNEQFF.

The chain employs TRBV9 and TRBJ1-3; possible D gene TRBD1, 6 bases. CDR1 and CDR2 from the germline V gene are SGDLS and YYNGEE. The CDR3 is 16 residues long. The V and J ends lost 0 bases and 4 bases respectively, with 14 bases between them. CDR3 sequence: CASSVEPAGVGNTIYF. In nucleotides, the CDR3 is TGTGCCAGCAGCGTAGAACCAGCAGGGGTAGGAAACACCATATATTTT.

This clone was counted once. The genes are TRBV29-1 and TRBJ2-1; perhaps D is TRBD1 or TRBD2 (6 bases each). The CDR3 runs 13 residues. V was shortened by 1 base and J by 7 bases, with 11 bases between the two germline ends. Germline loops: CDR1 SQVTM, CDR2 ANQGSEA. CDR3: CSVEGRGLNEQFF. CDR3 nucleotide sequence: TGCAGCGTTGAAGGCCGGGGGCTGAATGAGCAGTTCTTC.

The genes are TRBV9 and TRBJ1-1; D gene ambiguous. CDR3 size: 13 residues. CDR1 and CDR2 from the germline V gene are SGDLS and YYNGEE. Trimming pared 6 bases from V and 4 bases from J, leaving 13 bases between. The CDR3 bases are TGTGCCAGCAAGCCGCCCCGGGGCACTGAAGCTTTCTTT. This translates into CASKPPRGTEAFF.

The rearrangement uses TRBV18 and TRBJ2-7; no firm D call. Germline V gene lookup returns CDR1 KGHSH and CDR2 LQKENI. Trimming cost V 1 base and J 3 bases, with 16 bases left between them. The CDR3 length is 16 residues. CDR3 sequence (DNA): TGTGCCAGCTCACCACTGCCGGATCTTTCCGACTACGAGCAGTACTTC. It translates to CASSPLPDLSDYEQYF.